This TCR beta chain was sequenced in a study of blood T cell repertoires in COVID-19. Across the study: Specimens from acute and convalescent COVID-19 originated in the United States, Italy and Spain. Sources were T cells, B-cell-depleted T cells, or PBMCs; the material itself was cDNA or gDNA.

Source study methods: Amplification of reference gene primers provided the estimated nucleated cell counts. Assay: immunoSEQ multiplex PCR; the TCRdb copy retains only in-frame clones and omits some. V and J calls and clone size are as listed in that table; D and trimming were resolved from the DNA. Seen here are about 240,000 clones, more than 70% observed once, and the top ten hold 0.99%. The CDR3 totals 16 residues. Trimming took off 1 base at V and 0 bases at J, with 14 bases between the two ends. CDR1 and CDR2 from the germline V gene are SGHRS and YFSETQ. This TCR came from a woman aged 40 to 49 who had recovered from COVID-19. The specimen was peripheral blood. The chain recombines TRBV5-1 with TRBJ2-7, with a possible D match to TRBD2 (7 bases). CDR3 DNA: TGCGCCAGCAGCTTGAACGGGGGGCCCAGCTCCTACGAGCAGTACTTC. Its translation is CASSLNGGPSSYEQYF. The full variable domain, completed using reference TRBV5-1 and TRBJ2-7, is KAGVTQTPRYLIKTRGQQVTLSCSPISGHRSVSWYQQTPGQGLQFLFEYFSETQRNKGNFPGRFSGRQFSNSRSEMNVSTLELGDSALYLCASSLNGGPSSYEQYFGPGTRLTVT.